Sequencing of this T cell receptor beta chain was carried out in a study of shared clonotypes between healthy human individuals. Findings of the study overall: Limitation of the genetic and exposure-history diversity represented came from the few donors.

In regard to this clone: Its antigen remains unknown.

The assay was immunoSEQ multiplex PCR, and TCRdb's table has in-frame clones only and misses some. The table lists 2 million to 3 million clones, around nine tenths of them singletons. V was clipped by 1 base and J by 3 bases, with 7 bases between them. Germline lookup yields CDR1 SGHTA and CDR2 FQGNSA. This CDR3 comprises 14 residues. This clonotype originated in a man younger than 35 in good health. V and J are TRBV7-2 and TRBJ1-5, with D unresolved. Specimen: naive CD4+ T cells sorted from blood. The subset denotes: CD45RA+ positively selected. CDR3 in DNA: TGTGCCAGCAGCTTAGAGGCGGTCAATCAGCCCCAGCATTTT. This translates into CASSLEAVNQPQHF.